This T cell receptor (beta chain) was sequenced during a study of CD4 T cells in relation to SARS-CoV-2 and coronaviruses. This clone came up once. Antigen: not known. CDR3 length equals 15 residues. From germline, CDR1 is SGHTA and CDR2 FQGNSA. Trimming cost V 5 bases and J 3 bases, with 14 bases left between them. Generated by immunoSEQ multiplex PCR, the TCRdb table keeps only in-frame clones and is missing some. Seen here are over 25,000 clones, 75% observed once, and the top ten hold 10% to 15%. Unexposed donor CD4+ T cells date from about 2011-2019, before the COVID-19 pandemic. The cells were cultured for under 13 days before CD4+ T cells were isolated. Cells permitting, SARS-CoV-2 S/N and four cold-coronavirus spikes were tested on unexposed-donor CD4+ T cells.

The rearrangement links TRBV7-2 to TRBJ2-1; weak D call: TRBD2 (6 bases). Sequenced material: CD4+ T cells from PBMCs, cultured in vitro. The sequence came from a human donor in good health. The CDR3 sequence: CASSPSRDFYNEQFF. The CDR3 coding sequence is TGTGCCAGCAGCCCATCCCGGGACTTCTACAATGAGCAGTTCTTC. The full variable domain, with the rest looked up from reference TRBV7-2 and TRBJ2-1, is GAGVSQSPSNKVTEKGKDVELRCDPISGHTALYWYRQSLGQGLEFLIYFQGNSAPDKSGLPSDRFSAERTGGSVSTLTIQRTQQEDSAVYLCASSPSRDFYNEQFFGPGTRLTVL.